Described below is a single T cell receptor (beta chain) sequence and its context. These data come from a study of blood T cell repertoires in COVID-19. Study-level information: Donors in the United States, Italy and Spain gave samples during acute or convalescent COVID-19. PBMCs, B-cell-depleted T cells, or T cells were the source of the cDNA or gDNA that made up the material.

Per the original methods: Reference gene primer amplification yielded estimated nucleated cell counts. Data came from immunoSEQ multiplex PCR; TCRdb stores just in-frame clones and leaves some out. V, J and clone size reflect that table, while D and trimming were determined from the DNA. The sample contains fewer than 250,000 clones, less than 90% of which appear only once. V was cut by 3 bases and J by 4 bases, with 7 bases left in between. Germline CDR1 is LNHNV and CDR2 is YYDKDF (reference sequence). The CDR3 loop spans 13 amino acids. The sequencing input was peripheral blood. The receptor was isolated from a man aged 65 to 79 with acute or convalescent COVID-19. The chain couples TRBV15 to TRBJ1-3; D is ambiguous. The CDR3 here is CATSRASGNTIYF. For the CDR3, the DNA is TGTGCCACCAGCAGGGCTTCCGGAAACACCATATATTTT.